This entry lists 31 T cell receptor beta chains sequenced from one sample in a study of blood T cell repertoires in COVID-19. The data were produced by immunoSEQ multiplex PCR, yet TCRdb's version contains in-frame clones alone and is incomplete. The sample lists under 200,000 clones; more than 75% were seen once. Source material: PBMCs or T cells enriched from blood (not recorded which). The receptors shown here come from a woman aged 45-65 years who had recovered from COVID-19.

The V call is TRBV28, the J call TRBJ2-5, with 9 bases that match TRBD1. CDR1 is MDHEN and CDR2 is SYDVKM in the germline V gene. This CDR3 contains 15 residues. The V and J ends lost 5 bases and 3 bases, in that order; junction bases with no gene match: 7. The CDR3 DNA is TGTGCCAGCAGTCTTTCCAGGACAGGGGAAGAGACCCAGTACTTC. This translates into CASSLSRTGEETQYF.

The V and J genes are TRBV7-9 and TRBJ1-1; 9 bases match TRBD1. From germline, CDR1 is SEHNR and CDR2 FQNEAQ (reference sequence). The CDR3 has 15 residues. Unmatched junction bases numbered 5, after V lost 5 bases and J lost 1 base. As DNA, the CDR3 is TGTGCCAGCAGCCAGCCGGGACAGGGGAACACTGAAGCTTTCTTT. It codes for CASSQPGQGNTEAFF.

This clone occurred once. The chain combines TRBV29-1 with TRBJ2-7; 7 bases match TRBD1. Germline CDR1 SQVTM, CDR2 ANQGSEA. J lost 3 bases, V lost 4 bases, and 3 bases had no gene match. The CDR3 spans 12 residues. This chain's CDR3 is CSVGDRGYEQYF. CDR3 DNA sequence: TGCAGCGTTGGGGACAGAGGCTACGAGCAGTACTTC.

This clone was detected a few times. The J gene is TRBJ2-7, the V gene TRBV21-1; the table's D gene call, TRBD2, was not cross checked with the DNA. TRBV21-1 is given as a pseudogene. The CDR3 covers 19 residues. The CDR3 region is CASSGSGTSGTFTSYEQYF. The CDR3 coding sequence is TGTGCCAGCAGTGGTTCCGGGACTAGCGGAACCTTTACTTCCTACGAGCAGTACTTC.

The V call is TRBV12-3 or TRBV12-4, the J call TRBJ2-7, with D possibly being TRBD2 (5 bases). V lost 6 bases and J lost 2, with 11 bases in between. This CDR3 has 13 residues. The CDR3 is CASRRGPTYEQYF. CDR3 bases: TGTGCCAGCAGGCGAGGGCCTACCTACGAGCAGTACTTC.

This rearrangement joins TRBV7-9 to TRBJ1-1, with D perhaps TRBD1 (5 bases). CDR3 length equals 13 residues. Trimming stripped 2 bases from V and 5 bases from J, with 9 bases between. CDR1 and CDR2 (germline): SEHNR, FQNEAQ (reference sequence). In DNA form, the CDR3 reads TGTGCCAGCAGCTTATCTGGGGGGACTGAAGCTTTCTTT. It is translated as CASSLSGGTEAFF.

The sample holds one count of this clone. CDR3 nucleotides: TGTGCCAGCAGCTTAGGCCCGGGACTAGCGGGAGGGAGCTCCTACGAGCAGTACTTC. It encodes CASSLGPGLAGGSSYEQYF. The rearrangement uses TRBV7-2 and TRBJ2-7; 16 positions agree with TRBD2. The V gene end was trimmed by 1 base and the J gene end by 0 bases; junction bases not matched to a gene: 6. Germline V CDR1 and CDR2: SGHTA, FQGNSA. The CDR3 is made up of 19 amino acids.

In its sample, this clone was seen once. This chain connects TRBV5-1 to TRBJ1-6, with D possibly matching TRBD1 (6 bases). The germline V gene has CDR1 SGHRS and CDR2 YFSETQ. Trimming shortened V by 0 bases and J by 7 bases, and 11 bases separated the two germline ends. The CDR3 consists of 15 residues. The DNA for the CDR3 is TGCGCCAGCAGCTTGGAGGGGGGGCCCAATTCACCCCTCCACTTT. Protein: CASSLEGGPNSPLHF.

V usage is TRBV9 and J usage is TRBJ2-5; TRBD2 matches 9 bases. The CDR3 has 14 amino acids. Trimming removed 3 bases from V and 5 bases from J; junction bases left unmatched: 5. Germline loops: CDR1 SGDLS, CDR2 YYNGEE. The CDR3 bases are TGTGCCAGCAGCGCAGGGACTAGCTCCGAGACCCAGTACTTC. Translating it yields CASSAGTSSETQYF.

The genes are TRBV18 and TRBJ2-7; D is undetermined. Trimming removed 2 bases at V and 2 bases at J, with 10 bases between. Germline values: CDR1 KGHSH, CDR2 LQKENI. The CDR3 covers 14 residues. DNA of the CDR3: TGTGCCAGCTCACCAGGCACAGAAGCCTACGAGCAGTACTTC. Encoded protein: CASSPGTEAYEQYF.

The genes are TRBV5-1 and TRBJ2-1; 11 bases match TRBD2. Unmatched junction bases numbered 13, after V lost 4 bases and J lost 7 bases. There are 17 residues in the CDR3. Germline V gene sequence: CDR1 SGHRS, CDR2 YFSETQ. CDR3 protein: CASSTDSGRARMNEQFF. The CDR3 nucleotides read TGCGCCAGCAGCACGGATAGCGGGAGGGCGAGGATGAATGAGCAGTTCTTC.

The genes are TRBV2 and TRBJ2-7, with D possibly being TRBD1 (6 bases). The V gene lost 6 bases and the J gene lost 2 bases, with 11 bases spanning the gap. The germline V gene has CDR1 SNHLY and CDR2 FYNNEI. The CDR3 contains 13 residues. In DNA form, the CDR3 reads TGTGCCAGCAGCGGAACAGGGCCCTACGAGCAGTACTTC. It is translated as CASSGTGPYEQYF.

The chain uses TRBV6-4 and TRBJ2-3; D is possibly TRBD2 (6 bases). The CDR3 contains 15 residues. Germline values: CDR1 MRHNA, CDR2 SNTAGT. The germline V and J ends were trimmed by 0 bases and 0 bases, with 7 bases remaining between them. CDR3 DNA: TGTGCCAGCAGTGACTCGGGACTTAGCACAGATACGCAGTATTTT. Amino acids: CASSDSGLSTDTQYF.

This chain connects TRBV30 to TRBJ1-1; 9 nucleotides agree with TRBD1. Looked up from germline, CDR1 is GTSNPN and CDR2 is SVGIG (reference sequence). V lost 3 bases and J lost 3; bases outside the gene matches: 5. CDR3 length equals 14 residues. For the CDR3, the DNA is TGTGCCTGGAGGGGGGACAGGGTATACACTGAAGCTTTCTTT. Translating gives CAWRGDRVYTEAFF.

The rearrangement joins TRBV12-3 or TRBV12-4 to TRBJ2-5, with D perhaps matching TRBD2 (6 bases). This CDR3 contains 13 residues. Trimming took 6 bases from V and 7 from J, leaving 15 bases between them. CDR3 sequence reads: CASSILPGGTQYF. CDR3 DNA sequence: TGTGCCAGCAGCATACTCCCCGGGGGGACCCAGTACTTC.

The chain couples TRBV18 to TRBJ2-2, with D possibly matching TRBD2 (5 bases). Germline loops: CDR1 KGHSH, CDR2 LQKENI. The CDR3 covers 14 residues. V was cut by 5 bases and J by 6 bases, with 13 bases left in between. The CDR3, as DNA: TGTGCCAGCTCAGGTCCAGCGCGGGCCGGGGAGCTGTTTTTT. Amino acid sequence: CASSGPARAGELFF. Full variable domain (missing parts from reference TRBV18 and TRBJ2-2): NAGVMQNPRHLVRRRGQEARLRCSPMKGHSHVYWYRQLPEEGLKFMVYLQKENIIDESGMPKERFSAEFPKEGPSILRIQQVVRGDSAAYFCASSGPARAGELFFGEGSRLTVL.

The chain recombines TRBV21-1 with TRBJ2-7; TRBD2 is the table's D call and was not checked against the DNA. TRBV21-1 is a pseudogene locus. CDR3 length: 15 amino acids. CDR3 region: CASSKDETSYYEQYF. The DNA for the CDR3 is TGTGCCAGCAGCAAAGACGAAACTAGCTACTACGAGCAGTACTTC.

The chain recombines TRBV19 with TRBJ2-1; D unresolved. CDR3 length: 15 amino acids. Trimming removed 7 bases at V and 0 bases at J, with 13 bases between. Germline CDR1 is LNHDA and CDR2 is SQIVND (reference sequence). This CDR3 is CASKLYISSYNEQFF. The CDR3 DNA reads TGTGCCAGTAAGTTGTACATCAGCTCCTACAATGAGCAGTTCTTC.

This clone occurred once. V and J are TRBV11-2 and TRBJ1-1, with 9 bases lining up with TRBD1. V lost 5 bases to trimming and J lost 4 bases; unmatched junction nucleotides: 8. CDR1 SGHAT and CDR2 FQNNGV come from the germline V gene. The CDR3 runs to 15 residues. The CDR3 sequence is CASSLGQGRATEAFF. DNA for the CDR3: TGTGCCAGCAGCCTTGGACAGGGGAGGGCCACTGAAGCTTTCTTT.

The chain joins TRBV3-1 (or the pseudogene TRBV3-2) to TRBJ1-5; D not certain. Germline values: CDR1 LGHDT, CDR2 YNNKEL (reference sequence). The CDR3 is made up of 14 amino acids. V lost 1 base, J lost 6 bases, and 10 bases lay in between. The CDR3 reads CASSQGGRGQPQHF. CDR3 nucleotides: TGTGCCAGCAGCCAAGGCGGGCGGGGTCAGCCCCAGCATTTT.

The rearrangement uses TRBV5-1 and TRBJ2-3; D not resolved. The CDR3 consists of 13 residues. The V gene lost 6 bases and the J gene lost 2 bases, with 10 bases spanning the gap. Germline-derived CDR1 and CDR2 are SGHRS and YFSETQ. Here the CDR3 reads CASTPTLTDTQYF. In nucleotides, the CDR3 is TGCGCCAGCACCCCGACTCTCACAGATACGCAGTATTTT.

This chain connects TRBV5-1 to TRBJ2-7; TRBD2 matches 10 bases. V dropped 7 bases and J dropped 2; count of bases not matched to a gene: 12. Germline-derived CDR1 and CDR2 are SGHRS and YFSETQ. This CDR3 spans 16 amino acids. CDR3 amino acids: CASSGGTSAPAYEQYF. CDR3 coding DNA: TGCGCCAGCTCGGGGGGGACTAGCGCGCCCGCCTACGAGCAGTACTTC.

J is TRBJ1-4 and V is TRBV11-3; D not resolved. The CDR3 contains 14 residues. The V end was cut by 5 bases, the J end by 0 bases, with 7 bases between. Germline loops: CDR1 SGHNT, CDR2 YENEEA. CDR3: CASSPYATNEKLFF. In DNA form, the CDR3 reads TGTGCCAGCAGCCCTTATGCAACTAATGAAAAACTGTTTTTT.

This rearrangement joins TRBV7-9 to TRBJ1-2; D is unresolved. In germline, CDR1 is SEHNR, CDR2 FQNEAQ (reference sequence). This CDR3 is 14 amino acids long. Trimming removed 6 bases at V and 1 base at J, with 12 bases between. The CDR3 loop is CASSHVADNYGYTF. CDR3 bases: TGTGCCAGCAGTCACGTGGCGGATAACTATGGCTACACCTTC.

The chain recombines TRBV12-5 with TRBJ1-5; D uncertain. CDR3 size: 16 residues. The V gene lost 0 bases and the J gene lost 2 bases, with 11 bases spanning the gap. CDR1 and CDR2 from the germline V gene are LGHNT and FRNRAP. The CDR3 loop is CASGLVTGEGNQPQHF. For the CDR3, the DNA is TGTGCTAGTGGTTTGGTGACGGGTGAGGGCAATCAGCCCCAGCATTTT. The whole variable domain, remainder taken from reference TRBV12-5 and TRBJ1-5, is DARVTQTPRHKVTEMGQEVTMRCQPILGHNTVFWYRQTMMQGLELLAYFRNRAPLDDSGMPKDRFSAEMPDATLATLKIQPSEPRDSAVYFCASGLVTGEGNQPQHFGDGTRLSIL.

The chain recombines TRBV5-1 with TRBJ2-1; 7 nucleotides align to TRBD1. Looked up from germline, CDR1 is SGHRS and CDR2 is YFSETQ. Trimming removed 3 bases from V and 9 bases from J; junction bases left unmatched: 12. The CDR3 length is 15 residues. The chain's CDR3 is CASSYRDRSFSEQFF. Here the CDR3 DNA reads TGCGCCAGCAGCTACCGGGACAGATCGTTCAGTGAGCAGTTCTTC.

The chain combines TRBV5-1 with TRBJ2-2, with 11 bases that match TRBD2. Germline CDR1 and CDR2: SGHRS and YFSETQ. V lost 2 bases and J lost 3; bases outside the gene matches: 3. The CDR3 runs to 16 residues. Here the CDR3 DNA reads TGCGCCAGCAGCTTTGGACTAGCGGGTTACACCGGGGAGCTGTTTTTT. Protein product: CASSFGLAGYTGELFF.

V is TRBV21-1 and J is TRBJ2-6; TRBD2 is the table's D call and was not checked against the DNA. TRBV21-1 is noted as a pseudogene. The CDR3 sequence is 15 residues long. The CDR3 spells CASSKASSGANVLTF. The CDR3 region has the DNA TGTGCCAGCAGCAAAGCGTCGTCTGGGGCCAACGTCCTGACTTTC.

The CDR3 DNA is TGTGCCAGCAGCCAGGGAGCCCTAGATGGCTACACCTTC. This gives the protein CASSQGALDGYTF. This chain joins TRBV3-1 (or the pseudogene TRBV3-2) and TRBJ1-2; D call uncertain. The CDR3 length is 13 residues. The germline V and J ends were trimmed by 3 bases and 6 bases, with 11 bases remaining between them. Per germline, CDR1 LGHDT and CDR2 YNNKEL (reference sequence).

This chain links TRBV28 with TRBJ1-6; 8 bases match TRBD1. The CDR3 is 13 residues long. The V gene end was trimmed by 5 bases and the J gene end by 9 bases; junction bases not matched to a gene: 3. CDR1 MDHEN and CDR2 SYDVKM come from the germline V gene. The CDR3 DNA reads TGTGCCAGCAGTACGGACAGGGTTTCACCCCTCCACTTT. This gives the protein CASSTDRVSPLHF.

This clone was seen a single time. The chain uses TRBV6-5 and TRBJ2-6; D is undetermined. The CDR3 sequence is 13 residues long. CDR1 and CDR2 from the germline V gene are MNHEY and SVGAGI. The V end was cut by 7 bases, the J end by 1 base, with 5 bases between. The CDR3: CASTPSGANVLTF. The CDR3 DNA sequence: TGTGCCAGCACCCCGTCTGGGGCCAACGTCCTGACTTTC.